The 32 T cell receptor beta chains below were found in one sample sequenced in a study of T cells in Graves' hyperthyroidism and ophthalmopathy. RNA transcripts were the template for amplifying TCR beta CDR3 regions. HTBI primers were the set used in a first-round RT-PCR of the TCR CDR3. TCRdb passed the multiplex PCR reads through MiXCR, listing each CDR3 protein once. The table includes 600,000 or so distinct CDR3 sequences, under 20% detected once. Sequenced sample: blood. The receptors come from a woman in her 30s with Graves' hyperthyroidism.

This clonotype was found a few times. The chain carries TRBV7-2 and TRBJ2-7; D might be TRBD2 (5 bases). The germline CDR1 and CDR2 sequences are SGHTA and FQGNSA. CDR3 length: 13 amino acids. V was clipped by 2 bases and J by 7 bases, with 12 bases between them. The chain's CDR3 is CASSLRSGGEQYF. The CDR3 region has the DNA TGTGCCAGCAGCTTAAGGTCAGGCGGGGAGCAGTACTTC.

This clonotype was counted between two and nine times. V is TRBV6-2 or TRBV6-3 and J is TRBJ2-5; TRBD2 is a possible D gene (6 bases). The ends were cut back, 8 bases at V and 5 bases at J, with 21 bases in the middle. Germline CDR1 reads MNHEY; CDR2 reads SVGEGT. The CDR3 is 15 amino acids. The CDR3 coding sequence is TGTGCCAGCGGCCCTACTCTTAGGGGACTGGAGACCCAGTACTTC. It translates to CASGPTLRGLETQYF.

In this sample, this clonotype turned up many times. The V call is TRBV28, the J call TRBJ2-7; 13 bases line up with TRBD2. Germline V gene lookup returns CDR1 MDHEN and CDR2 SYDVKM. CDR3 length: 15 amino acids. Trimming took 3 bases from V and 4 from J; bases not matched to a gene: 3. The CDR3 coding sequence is TGTGCCAGCAGTTTGGGACTAGCGGGAAGGTACGAGCAGTACTTC. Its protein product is CASSLGLAGRYEQYF.

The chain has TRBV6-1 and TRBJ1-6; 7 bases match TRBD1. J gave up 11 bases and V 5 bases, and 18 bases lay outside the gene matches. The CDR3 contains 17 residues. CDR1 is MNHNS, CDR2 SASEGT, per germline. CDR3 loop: CASSYSGGGAKKPPLHF. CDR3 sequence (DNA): TGTGCCAGCAGTTATTCAGGGGGAGGAGCGAAGAAGCCACCCCTCCACTTT.

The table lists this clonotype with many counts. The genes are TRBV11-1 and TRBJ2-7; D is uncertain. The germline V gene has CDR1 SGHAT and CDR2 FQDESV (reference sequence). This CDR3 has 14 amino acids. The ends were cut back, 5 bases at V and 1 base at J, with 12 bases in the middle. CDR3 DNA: TGTGCCAGCAGCCCTCGCGGAGAATCCTACGAGCAGTACTTC. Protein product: CASSPRGESYEQYF.

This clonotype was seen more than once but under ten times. The CDR3 here is CASSDWGGGEDTQYF. The CDR3 nucleotides are TGTGCCAGCAGTGACTGGGGGGGGGGCGAAGATACGCAGTATTTT. The chain links TRBV25-1 to TRBJ2-3, with D perhaps TRBD2 (7 bases). Germline V lookup: CDR1 MGHDK, CDR2 SYGVNS. The length of the CDR3 is 15 residues. Trimming took 3 bases from V and 5 from J, leaving 15 bases between them.

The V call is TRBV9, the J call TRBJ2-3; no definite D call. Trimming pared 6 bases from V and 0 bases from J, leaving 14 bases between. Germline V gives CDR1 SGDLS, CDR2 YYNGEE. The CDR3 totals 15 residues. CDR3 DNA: TGTGCCAGCAAACCTCCCGGATCTAGCACAGATACGCAGTATTTT. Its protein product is CASKPPGSSTDTQYF. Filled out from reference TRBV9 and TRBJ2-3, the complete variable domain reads DSGVTQTPKHLITATGQRVTLRCSPRSGDLSVYWYQQSLDQGLQFLIQYYNGEERAKGNILERFSAQQFPDLHSELNLSSLELGDSALYFCASKPPGSSTDTQYFGPGTRLTVL.

CDR3 sequence: CASSGDRANEQYF. The CDR3 DNA reads as TGTGCCAGCAGCGGTGACAGGGCCAACGAGCAGTACTTC. The chain links TRBV7-9 to TRBJ2-7, with 7 bases aligning to TRBD1. Germline V lookup: CDR1 SEHNR, CDR2 FQNEAQ (reference sequence). This CDR3 has 13 amino acids. V was clipped by 5 bases and J by 5 bases; unmatched bases: 6.

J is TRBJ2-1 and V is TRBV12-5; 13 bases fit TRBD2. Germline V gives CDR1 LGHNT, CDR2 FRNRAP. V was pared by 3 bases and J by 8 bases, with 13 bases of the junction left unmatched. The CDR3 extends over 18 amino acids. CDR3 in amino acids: CASGLPRSRLAGGDEQFF. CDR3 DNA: TGTGCTAGTGGTTTACCAAGGTCGAGACTAGCGGGAGGAGATGAGCAGTTCTTC.

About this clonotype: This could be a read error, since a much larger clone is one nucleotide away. CDR3: CASGLGVAHEQYF. The CDR3 DNA sequence: TGTGCCAGCGGCCTGGGGGTAGCCCACGAGCAGTACTTC. V usage is TRBV11-2 and J usage is TRBJ2-7; D may correspond to TRBD1 or TRBD2 (5 bases each). Germline V gives CDR1 SGHAT, CDR2 FQNNGV. The CDR3 extends over 13 amino acids. Trimming cost V 8 bases and J 5 bases, with 16 bases left between them.

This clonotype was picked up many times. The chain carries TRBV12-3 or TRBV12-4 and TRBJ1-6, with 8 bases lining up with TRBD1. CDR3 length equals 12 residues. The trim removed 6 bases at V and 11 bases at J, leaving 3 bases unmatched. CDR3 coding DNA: TGTGCCAGCAGGGACAGGGTCGCACCCCTCCACTTT. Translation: CASRDRVAPLHF.

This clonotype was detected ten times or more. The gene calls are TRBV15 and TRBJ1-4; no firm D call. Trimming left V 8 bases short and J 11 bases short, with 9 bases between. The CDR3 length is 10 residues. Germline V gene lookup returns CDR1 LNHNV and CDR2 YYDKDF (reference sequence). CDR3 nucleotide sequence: TGTGCCACCGAAGAGTGGAAACTGTTTTTT. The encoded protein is CATEEWKLFF.

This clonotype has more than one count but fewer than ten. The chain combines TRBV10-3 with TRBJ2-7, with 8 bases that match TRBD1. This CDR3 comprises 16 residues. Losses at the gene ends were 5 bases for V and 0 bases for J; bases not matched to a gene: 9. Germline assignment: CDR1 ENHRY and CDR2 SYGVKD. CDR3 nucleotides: TGTGCCATCAGTCATGGACAGGGTTCGACCTCCTACGAGCAGTACTTC. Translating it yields CAISHGQGSTSYEQYF.

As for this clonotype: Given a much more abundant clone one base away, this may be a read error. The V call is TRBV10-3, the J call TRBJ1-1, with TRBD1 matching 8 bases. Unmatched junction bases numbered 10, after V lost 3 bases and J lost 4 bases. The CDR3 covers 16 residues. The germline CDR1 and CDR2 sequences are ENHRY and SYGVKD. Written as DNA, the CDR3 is TGTGCCATCAGTGAACCCGGGCCAGGGGGCTTCACTGAAGCTTTCTTT. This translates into CAISEPGPGGFTEAFF.

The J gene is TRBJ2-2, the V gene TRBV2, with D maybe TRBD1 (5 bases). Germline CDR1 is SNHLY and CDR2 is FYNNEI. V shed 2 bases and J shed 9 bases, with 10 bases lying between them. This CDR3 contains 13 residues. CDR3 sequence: CASSEQGYWELFF. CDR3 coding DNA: TGTGCCAGCAGTGAACAGGGTTACTGGGAGCTGTTTTTT.

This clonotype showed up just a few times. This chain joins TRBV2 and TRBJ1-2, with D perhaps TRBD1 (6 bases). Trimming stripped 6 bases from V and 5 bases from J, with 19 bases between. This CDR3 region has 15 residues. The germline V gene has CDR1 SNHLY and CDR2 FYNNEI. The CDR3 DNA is TGTGCCAGCAGCAGGACAGAACGCCTGACTTATGGCTACACCTTC. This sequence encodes CASSRTERLTYGYTF.

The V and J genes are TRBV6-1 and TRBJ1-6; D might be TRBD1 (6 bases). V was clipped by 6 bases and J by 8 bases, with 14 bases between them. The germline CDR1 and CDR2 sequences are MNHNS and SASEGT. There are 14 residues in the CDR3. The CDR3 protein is CASRESRGYSPLHF. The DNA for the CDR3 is TGTGCCAGCAGGGAAAGCAGGGGTTATTCACCCCTCCACTTT.

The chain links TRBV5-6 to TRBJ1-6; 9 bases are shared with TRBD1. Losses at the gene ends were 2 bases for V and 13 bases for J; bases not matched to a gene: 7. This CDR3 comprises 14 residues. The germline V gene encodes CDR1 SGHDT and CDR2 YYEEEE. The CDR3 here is CASSFRTGAGPLHF. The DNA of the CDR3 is TGTGCCAGCAGCTTCCGGACAGGGGCGGGCCCCCTCCACTTT.

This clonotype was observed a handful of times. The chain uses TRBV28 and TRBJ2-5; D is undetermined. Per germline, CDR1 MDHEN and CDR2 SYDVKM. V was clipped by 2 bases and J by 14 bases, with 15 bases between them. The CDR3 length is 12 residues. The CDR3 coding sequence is TGTGCCAGCAGTTTAAGTTGGCAAGATGAATACTTC. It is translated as CASSLSWQDEYF.

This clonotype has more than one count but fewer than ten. The CDR3 sequence: CASSFLGQGAGANVLTF. CDR3 nucleotide sequence: TGTGCCAGCAGTTTCCTGGGACAGGGGGCTGGGGCCAACGTCCTGACTTTC. J is TRBJ2-6 and V is TRBV27; 11 bases fit TRBD1. This CDR3 spans 17 amino acids. CDR1 is MNHEY and CDR2 is SMNVEV in the germline V gene (reference sequence). After removal of 3 bases from V and 2 bases from J, the junction contained 3 bases not matched to a gene.

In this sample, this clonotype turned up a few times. CDR3 loop: CASSFRDRGFTEAFF. CDR3 in DNA: TGCGCCAGCAGCTTCCGGGACAGGGGTTTCACTGAAGCTTTCTTT. The rearrangement joins TRBV5-1 to TRBJ1-1, with TRBD1 matching over 10 bases. This CDR3 is 15 amino acids long. V was clipped by 2 bases and J by 4 bases; unmatched bases: 5. CDR1 and CDR2 from the germline V gene are SGHRS and YFSETQ.

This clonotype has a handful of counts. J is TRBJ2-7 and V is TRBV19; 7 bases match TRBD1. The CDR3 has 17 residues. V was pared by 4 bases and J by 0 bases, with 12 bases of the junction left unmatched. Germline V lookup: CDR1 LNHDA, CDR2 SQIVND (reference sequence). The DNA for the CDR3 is TGTGCCAGTAGTACTTACTACAGGGGAGAGGACTCCTACGAGCAGTACTTC. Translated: CASSTYYRGEDSYEQYF.

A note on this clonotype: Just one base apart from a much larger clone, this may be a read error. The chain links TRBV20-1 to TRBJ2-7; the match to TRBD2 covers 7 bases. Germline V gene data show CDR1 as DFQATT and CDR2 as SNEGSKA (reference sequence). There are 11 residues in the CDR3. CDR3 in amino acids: CSASRDYEHYF. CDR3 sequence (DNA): TGCAGTGCTAGCAGGGACTACGAGCACTACTTC.

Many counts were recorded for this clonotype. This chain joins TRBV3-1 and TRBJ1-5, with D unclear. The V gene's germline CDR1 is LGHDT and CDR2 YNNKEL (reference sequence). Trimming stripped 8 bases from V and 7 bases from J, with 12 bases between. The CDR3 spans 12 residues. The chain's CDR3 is CASGGVRQPQHF. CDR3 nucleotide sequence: TGTGCCAGCGGCGGGGTAAGGCAGCCCCAGCATTTT. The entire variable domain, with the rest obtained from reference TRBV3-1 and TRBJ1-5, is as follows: DTAVSQTPKYLVTQMGNDKSIKCEQNLGHDTMYWYKQDSKKFLKIMFSYNNKELIINETVPNRFSPKSPDKAHLNLHINSLELGDSAVYFCASGGVRQPQHFGDGTRLSIL.

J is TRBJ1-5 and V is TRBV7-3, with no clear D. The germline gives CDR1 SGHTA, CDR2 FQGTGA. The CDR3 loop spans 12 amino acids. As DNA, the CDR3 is TGTGGCGGGAGTGAAAGCAATCAGCCCCAGCATTTT. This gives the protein CGGSESNQPQHF.

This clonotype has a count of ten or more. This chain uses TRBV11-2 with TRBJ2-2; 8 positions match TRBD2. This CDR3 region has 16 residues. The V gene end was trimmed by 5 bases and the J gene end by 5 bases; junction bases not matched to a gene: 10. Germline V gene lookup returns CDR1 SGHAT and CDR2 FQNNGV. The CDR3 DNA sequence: TGTGCCAGCAGCGCACCACTAGCGGACCCGACCGGGGAGCTGTTTTTT. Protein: CASSAPLADPTGELFF.

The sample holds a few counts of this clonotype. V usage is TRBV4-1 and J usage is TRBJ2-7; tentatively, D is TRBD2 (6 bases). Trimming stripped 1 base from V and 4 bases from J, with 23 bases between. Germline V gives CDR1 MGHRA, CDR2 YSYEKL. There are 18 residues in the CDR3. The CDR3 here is CASSQGNHIRDSSYEQYF. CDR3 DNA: TGCGCCAGCAGCCAAGGAAACCACATCCGGGACTCCTCTTACGAGCAGTACTTC.

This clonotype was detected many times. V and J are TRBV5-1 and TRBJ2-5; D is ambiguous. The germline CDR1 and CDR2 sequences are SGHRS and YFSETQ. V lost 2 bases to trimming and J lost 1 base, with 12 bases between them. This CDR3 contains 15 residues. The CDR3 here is CASSFSLGFQETQYF. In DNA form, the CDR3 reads TGCGCCAGCAGCTTTAGTTTGGGTTTCCAAGAGACCCAGTACTTC.

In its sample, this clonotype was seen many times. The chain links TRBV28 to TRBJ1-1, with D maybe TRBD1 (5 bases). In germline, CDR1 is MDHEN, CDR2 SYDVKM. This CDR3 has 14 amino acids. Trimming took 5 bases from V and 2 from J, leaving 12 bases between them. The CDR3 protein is CASSHGTANTEAFF. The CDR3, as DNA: TGTGCCAGCAGTCACGGGACGGCTAACACTGAAGCTTTCTTT.

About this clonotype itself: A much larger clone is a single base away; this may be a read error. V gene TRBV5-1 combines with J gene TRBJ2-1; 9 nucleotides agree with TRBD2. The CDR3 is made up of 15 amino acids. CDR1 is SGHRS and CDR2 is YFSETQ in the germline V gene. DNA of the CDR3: TGCGCCAGCGGCTTGATGGCGGGAGGGGGCAATGAGCAGTTCTTC. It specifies CASGLMAGGGNEQFF.

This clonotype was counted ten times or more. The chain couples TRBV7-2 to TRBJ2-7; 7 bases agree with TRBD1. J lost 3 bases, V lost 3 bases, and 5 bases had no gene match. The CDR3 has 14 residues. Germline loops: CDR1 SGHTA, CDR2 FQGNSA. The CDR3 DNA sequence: TGTGCCAGCAGCTTGGACAGGAGATTCTACGAGCAGTACTTC. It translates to CASSLDRRFYEQYF.

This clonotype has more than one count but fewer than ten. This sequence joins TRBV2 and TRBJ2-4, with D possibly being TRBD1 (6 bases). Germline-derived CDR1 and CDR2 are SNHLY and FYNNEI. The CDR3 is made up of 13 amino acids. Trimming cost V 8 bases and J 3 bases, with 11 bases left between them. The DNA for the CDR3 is TGTGCCAGCGGCCGGGACAACAAAAACATTCAGTACTTC. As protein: CASGRDNKNIQYF.